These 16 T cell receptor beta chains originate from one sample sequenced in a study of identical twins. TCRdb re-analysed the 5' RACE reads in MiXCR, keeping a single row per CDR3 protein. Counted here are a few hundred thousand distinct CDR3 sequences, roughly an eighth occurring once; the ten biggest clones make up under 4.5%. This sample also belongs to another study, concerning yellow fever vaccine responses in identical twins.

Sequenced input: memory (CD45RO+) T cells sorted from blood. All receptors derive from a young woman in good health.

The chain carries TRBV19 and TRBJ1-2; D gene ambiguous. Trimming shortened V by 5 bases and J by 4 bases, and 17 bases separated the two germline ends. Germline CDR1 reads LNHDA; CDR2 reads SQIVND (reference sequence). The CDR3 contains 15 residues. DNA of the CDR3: TGTGCCAGTAGTGCCTCGGGTCGAACGATCTATGGCTACACCTTC. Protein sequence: CASSASGRTIYGYTF.

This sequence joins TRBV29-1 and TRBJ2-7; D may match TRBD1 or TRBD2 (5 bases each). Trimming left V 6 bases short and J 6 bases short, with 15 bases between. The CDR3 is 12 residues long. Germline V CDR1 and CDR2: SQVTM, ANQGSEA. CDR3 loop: CSVATGGAEQYF. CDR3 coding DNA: TGCAGCGTAGCAACAGGAGGCGCCGAGCAGTACTTC.

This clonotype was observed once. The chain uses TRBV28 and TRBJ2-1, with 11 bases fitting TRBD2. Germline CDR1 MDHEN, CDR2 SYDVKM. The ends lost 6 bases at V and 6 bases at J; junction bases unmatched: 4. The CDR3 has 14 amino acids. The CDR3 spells CASSRLAGINEQFF. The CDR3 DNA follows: TGTGCCAGCAGCCGACTAGCGGGAATCAATGAGCAGTTCTTC. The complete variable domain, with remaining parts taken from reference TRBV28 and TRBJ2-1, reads DVKVTQSSRYLVKRTGEKVFLECVQDMDHENMFWYRQDPGLGLRLIYFSYDVKMKEKGDIPEGYSVSREKKERFSLILESASTNQTSMYLCASSRLAGINEQFFGPGTRLTVL.

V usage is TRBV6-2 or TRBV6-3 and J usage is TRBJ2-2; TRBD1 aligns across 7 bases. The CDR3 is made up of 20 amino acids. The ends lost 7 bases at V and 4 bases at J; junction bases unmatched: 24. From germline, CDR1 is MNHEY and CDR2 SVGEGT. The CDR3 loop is CASTEQTERGRVDFTGELFF. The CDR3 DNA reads TGTGCCAGCACCGAACAGACCGAAAGGGGGCGAGTTGACTTCACCGGGGAGCTGTTTTTT.

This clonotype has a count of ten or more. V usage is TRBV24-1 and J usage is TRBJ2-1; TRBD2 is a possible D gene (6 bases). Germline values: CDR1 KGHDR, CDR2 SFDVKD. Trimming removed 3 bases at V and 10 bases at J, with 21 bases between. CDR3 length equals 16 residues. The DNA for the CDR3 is TGTGCCACCAGTGATCCAGCGGGCCAGCATGTCAGGGAGCAGTTCTTC. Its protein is CATSDPAGQHVREQFF.

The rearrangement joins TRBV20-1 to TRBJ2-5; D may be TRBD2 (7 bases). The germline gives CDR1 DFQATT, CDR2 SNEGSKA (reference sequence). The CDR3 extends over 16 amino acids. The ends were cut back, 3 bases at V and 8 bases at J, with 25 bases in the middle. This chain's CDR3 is CSASARAGEGVKTQYF. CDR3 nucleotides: TGCAGTGCTAGCGCCCGCGCGGGAGAGGGGGTAAAAACCCAGTACTTC.

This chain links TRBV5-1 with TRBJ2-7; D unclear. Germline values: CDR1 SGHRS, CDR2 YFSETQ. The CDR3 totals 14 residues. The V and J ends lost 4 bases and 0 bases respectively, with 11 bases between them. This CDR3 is CASSHGPTSYEQYF. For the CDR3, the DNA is TGCGCCAGCAGCCACGGACCCACCTCCTACGAGCAGTACTTC.

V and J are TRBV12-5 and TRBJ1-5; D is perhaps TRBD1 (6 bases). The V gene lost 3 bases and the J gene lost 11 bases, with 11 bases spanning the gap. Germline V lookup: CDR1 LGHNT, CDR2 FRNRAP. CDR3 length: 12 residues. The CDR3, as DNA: TGTGCTAGTGGTTTCGGGGAGGGGGCCCAGCATTTT. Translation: CASGFGEGAQHF.

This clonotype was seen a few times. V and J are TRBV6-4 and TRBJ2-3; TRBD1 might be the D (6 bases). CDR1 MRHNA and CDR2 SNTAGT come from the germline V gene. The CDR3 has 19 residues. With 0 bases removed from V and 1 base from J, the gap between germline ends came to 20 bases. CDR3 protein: CASSDSGSGATIRTDTQYF. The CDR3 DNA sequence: TGTGCCAGCAGTGACTCGGGCTCAGGGGCGACTATTCGCACAGATACGCAGTATTTT.

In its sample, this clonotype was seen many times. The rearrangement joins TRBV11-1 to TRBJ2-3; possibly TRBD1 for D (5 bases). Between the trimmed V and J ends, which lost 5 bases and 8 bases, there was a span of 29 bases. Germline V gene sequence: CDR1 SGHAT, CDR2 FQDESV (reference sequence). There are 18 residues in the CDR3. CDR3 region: CASSRTLSQLGRGLTQYF. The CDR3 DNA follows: TGTGCCAGCAGCAGAACCCTAAGTCAATTAGGTAGGGGCCTTACGCAGTATTTT.

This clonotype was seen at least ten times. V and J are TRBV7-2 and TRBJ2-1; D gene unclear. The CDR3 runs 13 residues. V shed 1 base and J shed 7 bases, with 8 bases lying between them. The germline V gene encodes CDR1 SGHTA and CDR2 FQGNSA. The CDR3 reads CASSLGLVNEQFF. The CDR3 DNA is TGTGCCAGCAGCTTAGGTCTAGTTAATGAGCAGTTCTTC.

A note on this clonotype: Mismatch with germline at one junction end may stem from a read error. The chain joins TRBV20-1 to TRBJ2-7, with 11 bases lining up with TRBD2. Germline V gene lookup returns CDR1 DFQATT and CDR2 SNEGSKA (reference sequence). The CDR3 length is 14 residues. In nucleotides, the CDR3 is TGCAGTGCCAGAGAGACTAGCGGGGTCTACGAGCAGTACTTC. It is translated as CSARETSGVYEQYF.

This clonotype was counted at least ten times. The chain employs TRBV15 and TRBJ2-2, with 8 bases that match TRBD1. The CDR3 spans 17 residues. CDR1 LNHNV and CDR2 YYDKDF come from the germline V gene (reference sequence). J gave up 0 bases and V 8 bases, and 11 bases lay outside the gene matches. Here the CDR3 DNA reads TGTGCCACCCGGAACAGGGGGAGTGGTTCGAACACCGGGGAGCTGTTTTTT. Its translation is CATRNRGSGSNTGELFF.

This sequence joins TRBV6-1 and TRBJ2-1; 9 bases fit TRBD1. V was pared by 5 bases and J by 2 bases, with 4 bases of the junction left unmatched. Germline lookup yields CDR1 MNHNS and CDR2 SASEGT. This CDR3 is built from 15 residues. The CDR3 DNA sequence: TGTGCCAGCAGTCCCACAGGGGGCCCCTACAATGAGCAGTTCTTC. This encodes CASSPTGGPYNEQFF.

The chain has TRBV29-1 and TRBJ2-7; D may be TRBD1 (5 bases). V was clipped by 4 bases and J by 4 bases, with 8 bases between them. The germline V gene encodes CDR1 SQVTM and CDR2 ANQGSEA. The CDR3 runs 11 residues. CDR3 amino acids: CSVATGYEQYF. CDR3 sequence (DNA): TGCAGCGTTGCAACAGGTTACGAGCAGTACTTC.

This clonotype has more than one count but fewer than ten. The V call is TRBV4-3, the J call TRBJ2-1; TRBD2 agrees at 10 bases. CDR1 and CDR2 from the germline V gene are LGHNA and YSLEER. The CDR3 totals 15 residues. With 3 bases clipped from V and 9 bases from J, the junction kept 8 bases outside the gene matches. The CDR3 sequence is CASSQELTSGREQFF. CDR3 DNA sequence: TGCGCCAGCAGCCAGGAATTGACTAGCGGGCGTGAGCAGTTCTTC.